Each of the 21 T cell receptor beta chains below was sequenced from the same sample in a study of blood T cell repertoires in COVID-19. Sequenced by immunoSEQ multiplex PCR; TCRdb stores in-frame clones only, minus some. The sample gives approximately 130,000 clones, 84% of which show up once; 9.5% to 15% is in the top ten. Sequencing used peripheral blood. The receptor source for this set is a human donor in a cohort sampled during active COVID-19.

This clone was picked up one time. The chain links TRBV5-5 to TRBJ2-1, with D tentatively TRBD2 (5 bases). Trimming left V 3 bases short and J 10 bases short, with 23 bases between. CDR1 is SGHKS, CDR2 YYEKEE, per germline (reference sequence). CDR3 size: 16 residues. This CDR3 reads CASSSRGQRTTSEQFF. The CDR3, as DNA: TGTGCCAGCAGCTCCCGCGGGCAGCGAACGACCTCAGAGCAGTTCTTC. Supplemented by reference TRBV5-5 and TRBJ2-1, the full variable domain reads DAGVTQSPTHLIKTRGQQVTLRCSPISGHKSVSWYQQVLGQGPQFIFQYYEKEERGRGNFPDRFSARQFPNYSSELNVNALLLGDSALYLCASSSRGQRTTSEQFFGPGTRLTVL.

The CDR3 DNA reads TGTGCCACTAACTGGGGTAGCGGCACAGATACGCAGTATTTT. Residues: CATNWGSGTDTQYF. The genes are TRBV6-5 and TRBJ2-3; D is perhaps TRBD2 (5 bases). The V end lost 10 bases, the J end lost 1 base, and 15 bases lay between the germline ends. The CDR3 has 14 residues. CDR1 and CDR2 from the germline V gene are MNHEY and SVGAGI.

The chain has TRBV18 and TRBJ2-7; no clear D gene. V was cut by 3 bases and J by 6 bases, with 9 bases left in between. The CDR3 has 12 residues. Germline V gives CDR1 KGHSH, CDR2 LQKENI. The CDR3 loop is CASSPLASEQYF. The CDR3 bases are TGTGCCAGCTCACCCCTCGCTAGCGAGCAGTACTTC.

This clone is a singleton in its sample. The chain uses TRBV7-6 and TRBJ2-2; weak D call: TRBD2 (6 bases). Germline V lookup: CDR1 SGHVS, CDR2 FNYEAQ. V was clipped by 0 bases and J by 3 bases, with 8 bases between them. The CDR3 has 15 amino acids. The CDR3 loop reads CASSLAGGYTGELFF. CDR3 sequence (DNA): TGTGCCAGCAGCTTAGCAGGAGGGTACACCGGGGAGCTGTTTTTT.

The V and J genes are TRBV11-2 and TRBJ1-5; TRBD1 matches at 8 bases. After removal of 1 base from V and 6 bases from J, the junction contained 8 bases not matched to a gene. The CDR3 length is 16 residues. Germline V gene lookup returns CDR1 SGHAT and CDR2 FQNNGV. Here the CDR3 reads CASSLAAGGDGQPQHF. CDR3 DNA sequence: TGTGCCAGCAGCTTAGCGGCAGGGGGCGACGGTCAGCCCCAGCATTTT.

The V gene is TRBV2, the J gene TRBJ1-3; D uncertain. CDR3 length equals 16 residues. From germline, CDR1 is SNHLY and CDR2 FYNNEI. V lost 6 bases to trimming and J lost 3 bases, with 18 bases between them. CDR3 sequence (DNA): TGTGCCAGCAGAGGTGTCACGGAGCGTGATGGAAACACCATATATTTT. Protein: CASRGVTERDGNTIYF.

The chain links TRBV4-1 to TRBJ1-1; TRBD1 matches at 8 bases. CDR1 and CDR2 from the germline V gene are MGHRA and YSYEKL. The CDR3 extends over 16 amino acids. With V trimmed by 3 bases and J by 1 base, 7 bases remained unmatched. The CDR3 spells CASSQSRGPGNTEAFF. CDR3 nucleotide sequence: TGCGCCAGCAGCCAGAGCAGGGGGCCGGGGAACACTGAAGCTTTCTTT.

In its sample, this clone was seen a few times. This chain links TRBV7-9 with TRBJ2-7; 8 nucleotides align to TRBD1. The CDR3 runs to 14 residues. Looked up from germline, CDR1 is SEHNR and CDR2 is FQNEAQ (reference sequence). With 4 bases clipped from V and 5 bases from J, the junction kept 7 bases outside the gene matches. The CDR3 DNA sequence: TGTGCCAGCAGCTACATAGACAGGGGTCACGAGCAGTACTTC. Translating gives CASSYIDRGHEQYF.

In DNA form, the CDR3 reads TGTGCCAGCAGTCCCGGGGTCAATGAGCAGTTCTTC. It translates to CASSPGVNEQFF. V gene TRBV7-6 combines with J gene TRBJ2-1; possible D gene TRBD2, 5 bases. The V gene lost 6 bases and the J gene lost 6 bases, with 9 bases spanning the gap. The CDR3 covers 12 residues. Germline CDR1 reads SGHVS; CDR2 reads FNYEAQ.

This clone has a single count. The chain employs TRBV14 and TRBJ2-3, with D possibly TRBD2 on 6 matching bases. The CDR3 is 16 residues long. Trimming took 2 bases from V and 4 from J, leaving 16 bases between them. The germline V gene has CDR1 SGHDN and CDR2 FVKESK. The CDR3 region is CASSQRKGLPSDTQYF. The CDR3 DNA is TGTGCCAGCAGCCAAAGAAAAGGACTACCGTCAGATACGCAGTATTTT.

The chain joins TRBV5-1 to TRBJ1-2; TRBD1 agrees at 8 bases. Trimming cost V 3 bases and J 4 bases; bases outside gene matches: 8. CDR1 SGHRS and CDR2 YFSETQ come from the germline V gene. This CDR3 comprises 15 residues. CDR3 protein: CASSSPDRALYGYTF. CDR3 nucleotide sequence: TGCGCCAGCAGCTCGCCGGACAGGGCCCTCTATGGCTACACCTTC. The whole variable domain, filled in from reference TRBV5-1 and TRBJ1-2, reads KAGVTQTPRYLIKTRGQQVTLSCSPISGHRSVSWYQQTPGQGLQFLFEYFSETQRNKGNFPGRFSGRQFSNSRSEMNVSTLELGDSALYLCASSSPDRALYGYTFGSGTRLTVV.

The rearrangement links TRBV5-1 to TRBJ1-1, with a possible D match to TRBD1 (5 bases). Trimming took off 0 bases at V and 1 base at J, with 16 bases between the two ends. The CDR3 has 17 residues. Per germline, CDR1 SGHRS and CDR2 YFSETQ. The CDR3 sequence is CASSLATWSRENTEAFF. Written as DNA, the CDR3 is TGCGCCAGCAGCTTGGCCACGTGGTCCAGGGAGAACACTGAAGCTTTCTTT.

V is TRBV29-1 and J is TRBJ1-1, with D possibly matching TRBD1 (5 bases). The CDR3 covers 13 residues. The ends were cut back, 1 base at V and 4 bases at J, with 10 bases in the middle. Germline CDR1 and CDR2: SQVTM and ANQGSEA. The DNA for the CDR3 is TGCAGCGTTGAAGTGGGGGGTGGCACTGAAGCTTTCTTT. This codes for CSVEVGGGTEAFF. Full variable domain (missing parts from reference TRBV29-1 and TRBJ1-1): SAVISQKPSRDICQRGTSLTIQCQVDSQVTMMFWYRQQPGQSLTLIATANQGSEATYESGFVIDKFPISRPNLTFSTLTVSNMSPEDSSIYLCSVEVGGGTEAFFGQGTRLTVV.

The chain is built from TRBV6-6 and TRBJ2-5, with D perhaps TRBD2 (5 bases). The CDR3 spans 15 residues. Germline CDR1 and CDR2: MNHNY and SVGAGI (reference sequence). Trimming left V 0 bases short and J 4 bases short, with 12 bases between. For the CDR3, the DNA is TGTGCCAGCAGTTACTCTCGGGGAAAGGGAGAGACCCAGTACTTC. Translation gives CASSYSRGKGETQYF.

V usage is TRBV18 and J usage is TRBJ2-6, with D possibly matching TRBD1 (6 bases). Trimming left V 3 bases short and J 0 bases short, with 12 bases between. This CDR3 spans 17 amino acids. Germline V gene lookup returns CDR1 KGHSH and CDR2 LQKENI. The CDR3 protein is CASSPGQLSSGANVLTF. CDR3 nucleotide sequence: TGTGCCAGCTCACCTGGACAGTTAAGCTCTGGGGCCAACGTCCTGACTTTC. The entire variable domain, with the rest obtained from reference TRBV18 and TRBJ2-6, is as follows: NAGVMQNPRHLVRRRGQEARLRCSPMKGHSHVYWYRQLPEEGLKFMVYLQKENIIDESGMPKERFSAEFPKEGPSILRIQQVVRGDSAAYFCASSPGQLSSGANVLTFGAGSRLTVL.

The chain uses TRBV6-2 or TRBV6-3 and TRBJ1-4; no reliable D call. The V gene lost 0 bases and the J gene lost 0 bases, with 8 bases spanning the gap. Germline CDR1 is MNHEY and CDR2 is SVGEGT. The CDR3 is made up of 16 amino acids. CDR3 sequence: CASSYSPGSTNEKLFF. The CDR3, as DNA: TGTGCCAGCAGTTACTCGCCGGGGTCAACTAATGAAAAACTGTTTTTT.

This chain connects TRBV15 to TRBJ2-5; D perhaps matches TRBD2 (5 bases). Trimming removed 0 bases at V and 14 bases at J, with 16 bases between. CDR1 is LNHNV and CDR2 is YYDKDF in the germline V gene (reference sequence). The CDR3 is 13 amino acids. CDR3 protein: CATSRDRVPPGYF. CDR3 in DNA: TGTGCCACCAGCAGAGATAGGGTCCCCCCGGGATACTTC.

The V call is TRBV11-3, the J call TRBJ1-1, with 9 positions matching TRBD1. In germline, CDR1 is SGHNT, CDR2 YENEEA. This CDR3 has 15 amino acids. V trimming: 5 bases; J trimming: 4 bases; junction bases outside the gene matches: 8. The CDR3, as DNA: TGTGCCAGCAGCGCCGGGACAGGGTACGGCACTGAAGCTTTCTTT. Translated, it gives CASSAGTGYGTEAFF.

The J gene is TRBJ1-1, the V gene TRBV6-5; a weak D match, TRBD1 (6 bases). Per the germline V gene, CDR1 is MNHEY and CDR2 is SVGAGI. V shed 5 bases and J shed 1 base, with 14 bases lying between them. The CDR3 consists of 15 residues. The CDR3 here is CASSPRGTTNTEAFF. The CDR3 region has the DNA TGTGCCAGCAGTCCGCGGGGGACAACGAACACTGAAGCTTTCTTT.

The J gene is TRBJ1-4, the V gene TRBV7-2, with a weak D call TRBD1 (6 bases). Germline-derived CDR1 and CDR2 are SGHTA and FQGNSA. Trimming took off 7 bases at V and 8 bases at J, with 20 bases between the two ends. CDR3 length: 15 amino acids. The DNA of the CDR3 is TGTGCCAGCAAACGATGGGCCTCACAGGGCGAAAAACTGTTTTTT. Protein: CASKRWASQGEKLFF.

This clone came up a few times. V is TRBV28 and J is TRBJ1-2; D is ambiguous. This CDR3 spans 13 amino acids. CDR1 and CDR2 (germline): MDHEN, SYDVKM. The V gene lost 2 bases and the J gene lost 4 bases, with 8 bases spanning the gap. DNA of the CDR3: TGTGCCAGCAGTTTAAGCCAGGCCTATGGCTACACCTTC. Protein sequence: CASSLSQAYGYTF.